Below, 27 T cell receptor beta chains from the same sample are listed, as sequenced in a study of regulatory T cells in long-lasting Graves disease. As for time point: persistent/refractory GD, antithyroid drugs over 5 years with positive TRAb. Isolated PBMC RNA provided the starting material for the TCR library. With iRepertoire HTBI primers and Arm-PCR of CDR3 regions, TCR beta libraries were built. In TCRdb, the multiplex PCR reads were re-called with MiXCR into one record per CDR3 protein. The sample holds roughly 360,000 distinct CDR3 sequences, 20% to 25% seen once. The sequenced sample was peripheral blood mononuclear cells (PBMCs), obtained when the disease was refractory, from a patient treated with antithyroid drugs. Receptor source: a woman aged 40 to 50 with Graves disease.

The table lists this clonotype with a few counts. The rearrangement links TRBV7-6 to TRBJ2-7, with D possibly TRBD1 on 7 matching bases. Germline assignment: CDR1 SGHVS and CDR2 FNYEAQ. Deletions cut 5 bases from V and 2 bases from J, with 16 bases between. The CDR3 is 15 amino acids. The CDR3 here is CASSPGAGGTYEQYF. The DNA of the CDR3 is TGTGCCAGCAGCCCCGGGGCAGGGGGGACCTACGAGCAGTACTTC.

This clonotype was seen a few times. V is TRBV10-1 and J is TRBJ2-5; no reliable D call. The V gene's germline CDR1 is WNHNN and CDR2 SYGVQD (reference sequence). The CDR3 consists of 12 residues. In nucleotides, the CDR3 is TGCGGGAGAAAGGGTTCCCAAGAGACCCAGTACTTC. This gives the protein CGRKGSQETQYF.

The chain combines TRBV5-1 with TRBJ1-3; no clear D. Germline V gives CDR1 SGHRS, CDR2 YFSETQ. The CDR3 is 18 amino acids. V was pared by 0 bases and J by 0 bases, with 16 bases between. Here the CDR3 DNA reads TGCGCCAGCAGCTTGGCCGAGGTAGCCATAAACTCTGGAAACACCATATATTTT. Translated, it gives CASSLAEVAINSGNTIYF.

This clonotype was seen many times. This chain links TRBV28 with TRBJ1-1, with 9 bases lining up with TRBD1. Germline V gives CDR1 MDHEN, CDR2 SYDVKM. The junction had 6 bases not matched to a gene; V was cut back by 4 bases and J by 6 bases. CDR3 length: 14 residues. CDR3 coding DNA: TGTGCCAGCAGTTCCCCCGGGACAGGGTCTGAAGCTTTCTTT. It encodes CASSSPGTGSEAFF.

Only a few counts were recorded for this clonotype. V and J are TRBV12-3 or TRBV12-4 and TRBJ1-4; D gene uncertain. This CDR3 comprises 14 residues. Trimming stripped 6 bases from V and 14 bases from J, with 22 bases between. This chain's CDR3 is CASSLSGPFFGLFF. The CDR3 DNA reads TGTGCCAGCAGCTTATCTGGACCTTTCTTCGGGCTGTTTTTT.

This clonotype came up many times. The chain employs TRBV28 and TRBJ2-7; perhaps TRBD2 as D (6 bases). CDR1 and CDR2 (germline): MDHEN, SYDVKM. The CDR3 covers 14 residues. Trimming left V 3 bases short and J 6 bases short, with 15 bases between. Here the CDR3 DNA reads TGTGCCAGCAGTTTGCGACTAGAGCTTCTCGAGCAGTACTTC. Protein: CASSLRLELLEQYF.

This clonotype was picked up many times. V usage is TRBV2 and J usage is TRBJ2-5, with 7 nucleotides matching TRBD2. The CDR3 is 15 amino acids. The V and J ends lost 6 bases and 5 bases, in that order; junction bases with no gene match: 12. Germline assignment: CDR1 SNHLY and CDR2 FYNNEI. The CDR3: CASSYRDYPWETQYF. CDR3 sequence (DNA): TGTGCCAGCAGCTACCGGGACTACCCTTGGGAGACCCAGTACTTC. The full variable domain, its missing parts supplied by reference TRBV2 and TRBJ2-5, is EPEVTQTPSHQVTQMGQEVILRCVPISNHLYFYWYRQILGQKVEFLVSFYNNEISEKSEIFDDQFSVERPDGSNFTLKIRSTKLEDSAMYFCASSYRDYPWETQYFGPGTRLLVL.

The genes are TRBV24-1 and TRBJ1-5; D uncertain. V lost 5 bases, J lost 6 bases, and 16 bases lay in between. Germline V lookup: CDR1 KGHDR, CDR2 SFDVKD. The CDR3 length is 15 residues. This CDR3 reads CATSAGRGFGQPQHF. DNA of the CDR3: TGTGCCACCAGTGCTGGTCGTGGTTTCGGTCAGCCCCAGCATTTT.

V and J are TRBV24-1 and TRBJ2-2; the D is unclear. With 3 bases removed from V and 4 bases from J, the gap between germline ends came to 8 bases. Germline CDR1 reads KGHDR; CDR2 reads SFDVKD. The CDR3 runs to 14 residues. The CDR3 here is CATSDPGPTGELFF. The CDR3 DNA reads TGTGCCACCAGTGATCCCGGACCCACCGGGGAGCTGTTTTTT.

This clonotype has at least ten counts. This rearrangement joins TRBV5-1 to TRBJ2-2; D uncertain. The germline V and J ends were trimmed by 0 bases and 2 bases, with 8 bases remaining between them. This CDR3 is built from 15 residues. Germline V gives CDR1 SGHRS, CDR2 YFSETQ. The CDR3 DNA is TGCGCCAGCAGCTTGGACGGCGAAAACACCGGGGAGCTGTTTTTT. Protein: CASSLDGENTGELFF. Using reference TRBV5-1 and TRBJ2-2 for the parts outside the CDR3, the full variable domain is KAGVTQTPRYLIKTRGQQVTLSCSPISGHRSVSWYQQTPGQGLQFLFEYFSETQRNKGNFPGRFSGRQFSNSRSEMNVSTLELGDSALYLCASSLDGENTGELFFGEGSRLTVL.

This clonotype was observed many times. This chain joins TRBV28 and TRBJ2-5, with D perhaps TRBD1 or TRBD2 (5 bases each). V shed 2 bases and J shed 13 bases, with 14 bases lying between them. From germline, CDR1 is MDHEN and CDR2 SYDVKM. CDR3 size: 12 residues. Written as DNA, the CDR3 is TGTGCCAGCAGTTTAGCGTACGGGGACGGGTACTTC. It codes for CASSLAYGDGYF.

The sample holds many counts of this clonotype. The V gene is TRBV29-1, the J gene TRBJ2-4; perhaps D is TRBD1 or TRBD2 (5 bases each). The CDR3 runs 13 residues. Germline V gene data show CDR1 as SQVTM and CDR2 as ANQGSEA. V dropped 7 bases and J dropped 5 bases, with 15 bases sitting between them. DNA for the CDR3: TGCAGCGCCGCCGGGACCTCCCAAAACATTCAGTACTTC. As protein: CSAAGTSQNIQYF.

This clonotype has ten or more counts. The chain has TRBV20-1 and TRBJ2-5; D is undetermined. Trimming left V 7 bases short and J 2 bases short, with 11 bases between. Looked up from germline, CDR1 is DFQATT and CDR2 is SNEGSKA (reference sequence). CDR3 length equals 12 residues. CDR3 region: CSVASSQETQYF. The DNA for the CDR3 is TGCAGTGTGGCTTCCTCACAAGAGACCCAGTACTTC.

The sample holds many counts of this clonotype. This chain joins TRBV15 and TRBJ2-6; TRBD2 agrees at 7 bases. The V gene end was trimmed by 1 base and the J gene end by 2 bases; junction bases not matched to a gene: 5. The CDR3 covers 17 residues. Germline loops: CDR1 LNHNV, CDR2 YYDKDF (reference sequence). The CDR3 is CATSRGLAQAGANVLTF. Written as DNA, the CDR3 is TGTGCCACCAGCAGAGGACTAGCTCAAGCTGGGGCCAACGTCCTGACTTTC.

This clonotype was recorded a few times. The rearrangement links TRBV10-3 to TRBJ1-4, with D unresolved. V lost 9 bases to trimming and J lost 3 bases, with 11 bases between them. This CDR3 has 13 residues. The germline V gene encodes CDR1 ENHRY and CDR2 SYGVKD. As DNA, the CDR3 is TGTGCCATAAACAGCATGGCTAATGAAAAACTGTTTTTT. This encodes CAINSMANEKLFF.

This rearrangement joins TRBV12-3 or TRBV12-4 to TRBJ1-3, with 7 bases identical to TRBD1. The trim removed 6 bases at V and 3 bases at J, leaving 8 bases unmatched. The CDR3 covers 15 residues. Written as DNA, the CDR3 is TGTGCCAGCAGGGGAGACAGGGATTTTGGAAACACCATATATTTT. Translating it yields CASRGDRDFGNTIYF.

A note on this clonotype: At one of its ends the junction is not consistent with the germline gene, which may arise from a read error. This rearrangement joins TRBV27 to TRBJ2-7, with a tentative D call TRBD1 (6 bases). Germline-derived CDR1 and CDR2 are MNHEY and SMNVEV (reference sequence). The CDR3 is 14 amino acids. The CDR3 loop reads CASSPYRASYKQYF. In DNA form, the CDR3 reads TGTGCCAGCAGTCCTTACAGGGCCTCCTACAAGCAGTACTTC.

In its sample, this clonotype was seen many times. This chain links TRBV11-2 with TRBJ2-7; TRBD2 matches at 10 bases. CDR1 is SGHAT and CDR2 is FQNNGV in the germline V gene. The CDR3 spans 16 residues. V lost 3 bases to trimming and J lost 3 bases; unmatched junction nucleotides: 8. CDR3 DNA sequence: TGTGCCAGCAGCTTCCTAGCGGGAGTTTGGGGCTACGAGCAGTACTTC. This translates into CASSFLAGVWGYEQYF. Full variable domain (rest looked up from reference TRBV11-2 and TRBJ2-7): EAGVAQSPRYKIIEKRQSVAFWCNPISGHATLYWYQQILGQGPKLLIQFQNNGVVDDSQLPKDRFSAERLKGVDSTLKIQPAKLEDSAVYLCASSFLAGVWGYEQYFGPGTRLTVT.

The J gene is TRBJ2-1, the V gene TRBV29-1, with D tentatively TRBD2 (7 bases). The CDR3 consists of 12 residues. Trimming pared 7 bases from V and 9 bases from J, leaving 16 bases between. Per germline, CDR1 SQVTM and CDR2 ANQGSEA. The CDR3 region has the DNA TGCAGCGCCGCACCAGGGGAGGGTGAGCAGTTCTTC. Its protein product is CSAAPGEGEQFF.

This clonotype was seen repeatedly, ten times or more. The chain is built from TRBV5-1 and TRBJ1-1; no clear D. Germline V CDR1 and CDR2: SGHRS, YFSETQ. The CDR3 length is 15 residues. V lost 0 bases and J lost 0, with 9 bases in between. The DNA for the CDR3 is TGCGCCAGCAGCTTGGAGTCTGTATTGAACACTGAAGCTTTCTTT. It encodes CASSLESVLNTEAFF.

The V and J genes are TRBV28 and TRBJ2-1, with 10 bases that match TRBD2. Germline V gives CDR1 MDHEN, CDR2 SYDVKM. Trimming took 3 bases from V and 7 from J; bases not matched to a gene: 6. The CDR3 runs 15 residues. The CDR3 sequence: CASSLASGSWNEQFF. The CDR3 DNA reads as TGTGCCAGCAGTTTGGCTAGCGGGAGTTGGAATGAGCAGTTCTTC.

The chain couples TRBV7-9 to TRBJ1-4; no definite D call. In germline, CDR1 is SEHNR, CDR2 FQNEAQ (reference sequence). V was pared by 5 bases and J by 5 bases, with 15 bases between. This CDR3 has 15 residues. In DNA form, the CDR3 reads TGTGCCAGCAGCCCCGTGAACGACCAGAATGAAAAACTGTTTTTT. The encoded protein is CASSPVNDQNEKLFF.

The V and J genes are TRBV28 and TRBJ2-1, with 15 bases identical to TRBD2. The CDR3 length is 14 residues. Germline CDR1 MDHEN, CDR2 SYDVKM. Trimming removed 8 bases from V and 8 bases from J; junction bases left unmatched: 4. The CDR3 is CASWTSGRAYEQFF. CDR3 nucleotides: TGTGCCAGCTGGACTAGCGGGAGGGCCTATGAGCAGTTCTTC.

This sequence joins TRBV28 and TRBJ2-1; D gene uncertain. CDR1 is MDHEN, CDR2 SYDVKM, per germline. The length of the CDR3 is 12 residues. Trimming left V 4 bases short and J 8 bases short, with 9 bases between. Here the CDR3 reads CASSSFRDEQFF. The CDR3 DNA reads as TGTGCCAGCAGTTCCTTCCGGGATGAGCAGTTCTTC.

This clonotype was seen ten or more times. The chain carries TRBV12-3 or TRBV12-4 and TRBJ1-5; 7 bases fit TRBD1. The CDR3 covers 14 residues. The V gene end was trimmed by 3 bases and the J gene end by 6 bases; junction bases not matched to a gene: 5. This CDR3 is CASSFGQDGQPQHF. The CDR3, as DNA: TGTGCCAGCAGTTTCGGACAGGATGGTCAGCCCCAGCATTTT.

This clonotype was detected a few times. The chain is built from TRBV5-1 and TRBJ2-7; TRBD2 aligns across 8 bases. Germline CDR1 is SGHRS and CDR2 is YFSETQ. This CDR3 region has 14 residues. V was pared by 2 bases and J by 0 bases, with 1 base of the junction left unmatched. CDR3: CASSFSGVSYEQYF. CDR3 DNA: TGCGCCAGCAGCTTTAGCGGGGTCTCCTACGAGCAGTACTTC.

The chain combines TRBV5-1 with TRBJ2-3; tentatively, D is TRBD2 (6 bases). Germline CDR1 and CDR2: SGHRS and YFSETQ. The CDR3 spans 14 residues. V lost 3 bases to trimming and J lost 4 bases, with 12 bases between them. CDR3 sequence: CASSWMGGADTQYF. The CDR3 nucleotides read TGCGCCAGCAGCTGGATGGGGGGAGCAGATACGCAGTATTTT. Complete variable domain (other parts from reference TRBV5-1 and TRBJ2-3): KAGVTQTPRYLIKTRGQQVTLSCSPISGHRSVSWYQQTPGQGLQFLFEYFSETQRNKGNFPGRFSGRQFSNSRSEMNVSTLELGDSALYLCASSWMGGADTQYFGPGTRLTVL.